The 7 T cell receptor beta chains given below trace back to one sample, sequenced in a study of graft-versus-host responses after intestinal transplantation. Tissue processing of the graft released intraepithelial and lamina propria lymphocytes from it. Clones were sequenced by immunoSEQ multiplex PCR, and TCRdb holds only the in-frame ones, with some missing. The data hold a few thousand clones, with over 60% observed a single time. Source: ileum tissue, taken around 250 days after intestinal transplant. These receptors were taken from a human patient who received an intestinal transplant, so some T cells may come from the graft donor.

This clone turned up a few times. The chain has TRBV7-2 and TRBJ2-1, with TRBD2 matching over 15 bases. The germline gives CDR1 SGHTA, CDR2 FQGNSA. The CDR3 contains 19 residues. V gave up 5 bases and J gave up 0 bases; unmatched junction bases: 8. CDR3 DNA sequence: TGTGCCAGCAGCCCCACAGGACTAGCGGGGGGGTACTCCTACAATGAGCAGTTCTTC. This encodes CASSPTGLAGGYSYNEQFF.

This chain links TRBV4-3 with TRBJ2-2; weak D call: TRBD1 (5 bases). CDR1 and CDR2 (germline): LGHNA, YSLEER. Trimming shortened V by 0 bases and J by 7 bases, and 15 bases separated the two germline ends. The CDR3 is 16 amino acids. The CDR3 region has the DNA TGCGCCAGCAGCCAAGATCGGGCAGGGATAAGCGGGGAGCTGTTTTTT. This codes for CASSQDRAGISGELFF.

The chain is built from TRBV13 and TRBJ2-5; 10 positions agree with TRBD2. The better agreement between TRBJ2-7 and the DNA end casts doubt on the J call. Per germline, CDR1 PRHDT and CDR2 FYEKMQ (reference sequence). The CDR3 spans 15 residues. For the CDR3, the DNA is TGTGCCAGCAGCCTTAGCGGGGGGTTTGTTGACGAGCAGTACTTC. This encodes CASSLSGGFVDEQYF.

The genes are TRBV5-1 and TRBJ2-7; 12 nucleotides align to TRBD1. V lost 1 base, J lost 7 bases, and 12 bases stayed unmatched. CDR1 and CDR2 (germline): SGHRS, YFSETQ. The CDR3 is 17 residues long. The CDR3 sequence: CASSLLPSGQGAGEQYF. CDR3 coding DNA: TGCGCCAGCAGCTTGTTGCCGTCGGGACAGGGGGCGGGAGAGCAGTACTTC.

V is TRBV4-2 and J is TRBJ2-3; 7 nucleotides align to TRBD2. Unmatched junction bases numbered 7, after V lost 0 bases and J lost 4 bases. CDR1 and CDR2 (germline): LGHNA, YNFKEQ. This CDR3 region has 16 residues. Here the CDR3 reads CASSQDLGGGADTQYF. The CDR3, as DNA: TGTGCCAGCAGCCAAGATCTCGGGGGAGGGGCAGATACGCAGTATTTT.

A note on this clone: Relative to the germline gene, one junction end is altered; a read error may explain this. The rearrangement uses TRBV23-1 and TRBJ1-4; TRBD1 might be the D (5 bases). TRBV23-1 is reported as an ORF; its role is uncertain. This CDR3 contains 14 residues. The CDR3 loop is CASSPAGGNEKLFF. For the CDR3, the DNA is TGCGCTAGCAGTCCGGCGGGGGGTAATGAAAAACTGTTTTTT.

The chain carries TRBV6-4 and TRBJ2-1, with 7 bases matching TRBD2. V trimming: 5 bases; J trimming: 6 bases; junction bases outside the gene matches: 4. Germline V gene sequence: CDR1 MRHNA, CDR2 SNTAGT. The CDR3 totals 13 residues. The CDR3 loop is CASSPGTINEQFF. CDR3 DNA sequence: TGTGCCAGCAGTCCCGGGACTATCAATGAGCAGTTCTTC.